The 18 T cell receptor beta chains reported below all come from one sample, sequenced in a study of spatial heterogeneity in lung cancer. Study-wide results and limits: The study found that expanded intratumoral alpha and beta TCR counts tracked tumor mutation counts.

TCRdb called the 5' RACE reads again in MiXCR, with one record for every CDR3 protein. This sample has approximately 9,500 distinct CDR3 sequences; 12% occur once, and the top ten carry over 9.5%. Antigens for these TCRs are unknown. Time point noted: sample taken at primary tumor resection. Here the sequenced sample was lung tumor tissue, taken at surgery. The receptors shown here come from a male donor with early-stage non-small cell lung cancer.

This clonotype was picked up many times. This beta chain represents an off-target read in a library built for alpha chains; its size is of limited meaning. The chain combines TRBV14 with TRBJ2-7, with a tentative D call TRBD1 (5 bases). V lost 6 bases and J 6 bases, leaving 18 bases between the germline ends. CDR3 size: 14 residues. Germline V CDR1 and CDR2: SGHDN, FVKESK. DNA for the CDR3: TGTGCCAGCAGTCCTAGGACAATCGCCCGCGAGCAGTACTTC. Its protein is CASSPRTIAREQYF.

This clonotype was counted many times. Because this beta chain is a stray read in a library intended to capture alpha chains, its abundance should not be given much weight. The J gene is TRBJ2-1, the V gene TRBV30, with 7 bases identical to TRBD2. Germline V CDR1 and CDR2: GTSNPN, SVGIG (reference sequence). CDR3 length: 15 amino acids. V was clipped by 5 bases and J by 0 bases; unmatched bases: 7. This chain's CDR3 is CAWGRRGSSYNEQFF. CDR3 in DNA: TGTGCCTGGGGGCGACGCGGGAGCTCCTACAATGAGCAGTTCTTC.

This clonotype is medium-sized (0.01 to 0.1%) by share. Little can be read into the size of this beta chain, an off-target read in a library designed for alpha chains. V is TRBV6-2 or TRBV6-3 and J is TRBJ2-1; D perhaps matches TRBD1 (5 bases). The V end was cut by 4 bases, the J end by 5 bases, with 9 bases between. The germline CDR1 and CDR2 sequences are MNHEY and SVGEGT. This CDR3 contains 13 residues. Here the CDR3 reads CASSFTGDNEQFF. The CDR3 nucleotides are TGTGCCAGCAGTTTTACAGGCGACAATGAGCAGTTCTTC.

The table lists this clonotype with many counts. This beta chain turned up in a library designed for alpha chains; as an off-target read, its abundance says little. In DNA, the CDR3 is TGTGCCACCAGTGATAGCAATCAGCCCCAGCATTTT. Amino acids: CATSDSNQPQHF. The rearrangement uses TRBV24-1 and TRBJ1-5; no clear D. CDR1 is KGHDR and CDR2 is SFDVKD in the germline V gene. V was pared by 3 bases and J by 1 base, with 0 bases between. The CDR3 consists of 12 residues.

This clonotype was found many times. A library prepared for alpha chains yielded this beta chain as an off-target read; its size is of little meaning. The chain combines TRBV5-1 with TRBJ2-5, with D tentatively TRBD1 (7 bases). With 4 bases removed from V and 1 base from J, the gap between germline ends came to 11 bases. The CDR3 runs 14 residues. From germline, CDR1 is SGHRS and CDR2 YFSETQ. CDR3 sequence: CASSRGDSQETQYF. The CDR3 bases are TGCGCCAGCAGCCGCGGGGACAGCCAAGAGACCCAGTACTTC.

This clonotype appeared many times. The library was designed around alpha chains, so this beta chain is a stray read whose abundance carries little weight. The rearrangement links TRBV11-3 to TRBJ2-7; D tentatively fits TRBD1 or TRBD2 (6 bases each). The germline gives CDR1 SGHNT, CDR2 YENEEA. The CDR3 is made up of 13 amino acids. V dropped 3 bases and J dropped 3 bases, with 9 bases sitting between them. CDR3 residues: CASSFGGHYEQYF. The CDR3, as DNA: TGTGCCAGCAGCTTCGGGGGACACTACGAGCAGTACTTC.

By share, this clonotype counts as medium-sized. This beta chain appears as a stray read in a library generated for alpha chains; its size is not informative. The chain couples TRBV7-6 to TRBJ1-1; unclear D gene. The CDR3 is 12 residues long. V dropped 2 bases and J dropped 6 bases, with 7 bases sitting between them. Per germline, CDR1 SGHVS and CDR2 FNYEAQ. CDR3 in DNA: TGTGCCAGCAGCTTATATGGGGCTGAAGCTTTCTTT. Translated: CASSLYGAEAFF.

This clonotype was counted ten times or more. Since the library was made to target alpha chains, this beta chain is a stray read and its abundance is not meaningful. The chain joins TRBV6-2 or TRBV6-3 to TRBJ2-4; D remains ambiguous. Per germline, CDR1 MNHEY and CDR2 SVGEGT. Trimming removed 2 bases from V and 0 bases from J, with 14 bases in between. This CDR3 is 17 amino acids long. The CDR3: CASSYTSDHLAKNIQYF. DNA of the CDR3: TGTGCCAGCAGTTACACCTCAGACCACCTAGCCAAAAACATTCAGTACTTC.

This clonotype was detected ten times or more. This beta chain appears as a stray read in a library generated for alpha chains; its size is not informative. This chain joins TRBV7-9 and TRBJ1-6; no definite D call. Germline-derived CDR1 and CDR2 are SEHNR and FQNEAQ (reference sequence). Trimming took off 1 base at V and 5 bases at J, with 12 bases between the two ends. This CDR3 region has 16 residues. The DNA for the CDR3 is TGTGCCAGCAGCTTAGACTCGGTACAGCATAATTCACCCCTCCACTTT. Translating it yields CASSLDSVQHNSPLHF.

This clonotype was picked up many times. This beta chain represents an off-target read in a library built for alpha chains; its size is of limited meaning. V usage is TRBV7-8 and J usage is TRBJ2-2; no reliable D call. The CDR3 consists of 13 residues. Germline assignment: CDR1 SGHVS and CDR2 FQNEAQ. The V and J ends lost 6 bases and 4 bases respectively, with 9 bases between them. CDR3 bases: TGTGCCAGCAGGGGGTATGGCACCGGGGAGCTGTTTTTT. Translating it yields CASRGYGTGELFF.

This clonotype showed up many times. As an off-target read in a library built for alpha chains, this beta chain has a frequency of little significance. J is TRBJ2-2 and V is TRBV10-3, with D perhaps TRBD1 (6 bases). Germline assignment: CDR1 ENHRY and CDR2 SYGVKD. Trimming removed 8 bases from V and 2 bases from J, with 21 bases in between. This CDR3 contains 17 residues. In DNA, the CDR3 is TGTGCCATCCGAAGATCGGGGACATCAGGAAACACCGGGGAGCTGTTTTTT. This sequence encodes CAIRRSGTSGNTGELFF.

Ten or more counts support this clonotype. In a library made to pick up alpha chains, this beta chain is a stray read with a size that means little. The CDR3 sequence: CSVGNFVGEQFF. The CDR3 bases are TGCAGCGTTGGAAATTTCGTTGGGGAGCAGTTCTTC. This rearrangement joins TRBV29-1 to TRBJ2-1; D unresolved. The CDR3 runs to 12 residues. V lost 4 bases, J lost 10 bases, and 14 bases lay in between. Germline CDR1 and CDR2: SQVTM and ANQGSEA.

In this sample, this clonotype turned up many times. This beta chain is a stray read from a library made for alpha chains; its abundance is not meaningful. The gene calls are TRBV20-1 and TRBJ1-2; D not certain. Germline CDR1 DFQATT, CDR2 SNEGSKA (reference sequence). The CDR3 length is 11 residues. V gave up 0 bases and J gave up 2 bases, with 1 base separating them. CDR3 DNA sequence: TGCAGTGCTAGAGACAACTATGGCTACACCTTC. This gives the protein CSARDNYGYTF.

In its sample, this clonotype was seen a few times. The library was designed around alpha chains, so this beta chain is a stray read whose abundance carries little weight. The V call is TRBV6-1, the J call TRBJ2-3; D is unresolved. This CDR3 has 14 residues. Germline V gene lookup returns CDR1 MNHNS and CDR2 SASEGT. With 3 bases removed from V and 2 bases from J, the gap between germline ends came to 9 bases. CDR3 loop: CASSDLEHTDTQYF. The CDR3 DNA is TGTGCCAGCAGTGATTTGGAGCACACAGATACGCAGTATTTT.

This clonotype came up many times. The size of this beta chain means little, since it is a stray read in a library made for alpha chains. As DNA, the CDR3 is TGTGCCAGCAGCTTAGGCCCTGGGGGGCCTGTATCGGCGGCTTTCTTT. Protein sequence: CASSLGPGGPVSAAFF. This rearrangement joins TRBV7-2 to TRBJ1-1; the D gene is possibly TRBD1 (6 bases). This CDR3 is built from 16 residues. V gave up 1 base and J gave up 11 bases, with 23 bases separating them. Germline lookup yields CDR1 SGHTA and CDR2 FQGNSA.

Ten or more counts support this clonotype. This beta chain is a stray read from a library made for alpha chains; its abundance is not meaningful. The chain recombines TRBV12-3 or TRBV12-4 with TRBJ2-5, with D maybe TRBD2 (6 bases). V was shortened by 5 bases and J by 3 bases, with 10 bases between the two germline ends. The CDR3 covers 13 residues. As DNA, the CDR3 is TGTGCCAGCAGTCTGGGGGGAAAAGAGACCCAGTACTTC. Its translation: CASSLGGKETQYF.

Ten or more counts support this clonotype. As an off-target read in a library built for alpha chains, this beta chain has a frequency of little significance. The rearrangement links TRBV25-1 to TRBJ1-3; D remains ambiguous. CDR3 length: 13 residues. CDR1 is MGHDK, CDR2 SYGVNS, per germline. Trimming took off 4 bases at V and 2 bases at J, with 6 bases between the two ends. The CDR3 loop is CASSAYAGNTIYF. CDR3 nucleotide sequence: TGTGCCAGCAGTGCTTATGCTGGAAACACCATATATTTT.

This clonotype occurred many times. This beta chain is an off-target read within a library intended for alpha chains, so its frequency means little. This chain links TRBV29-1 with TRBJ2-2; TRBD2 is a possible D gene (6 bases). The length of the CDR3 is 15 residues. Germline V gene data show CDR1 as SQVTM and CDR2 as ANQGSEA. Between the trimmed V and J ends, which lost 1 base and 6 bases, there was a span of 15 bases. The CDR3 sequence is CSVEGGAGPAGELFF. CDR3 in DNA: TGCAGCGTTGAAGGTGGGGCGGGGCCCGCCGGGGAGCTGTTTTTT.